The T cell receptor beta chain under discussion was sequenced for a study of Ad26.COV2.S vaccination and SARS-CoV-2 variants. Study-wide context: Intramuscular Ad26.COV2.S at 5x10^10 or 1x10^11 viral particles. Overall study findings and caveats: Among vaccine recipients, spike-specific TCR breadth exceeded that of placebo recipients.

Treatment noted: approximately 18 received Ad26.COV2.S at low or high dose, single or two shots; about 5 received placebo; per-sample allocation not given. Sampling was performed 63 days after the first vaccine or placebo injection. Cohort 1b enrolled adults aged 18-55 years in Boston. Expressing Wuhan-strain SARS-CoV-2 spike, an Ad26 vector served as the vaccine. Of note for this clone: Its antigen is currently unknown.

Assay: immunoSEQ multiplex PCR; the TCRdb copy retains only in-frame clones and omits some. The sample has around 450,000 clones; about 88% are singletons. Sequencing was performed on peripheral blood, taken in a trial of Ad26.COV2.S vaccine versus placebo. This TCR derives from a person between 18 and 59 years old who received the Ad26.COV2.S COVID-19 vaccine or a placebo.

The CDR3 protein is CASSLLAGDFYEQYF. Here the CDR3 DNA reads TGTGCCAGCAGTTTACTAGCGGGGGACTTCTACGAGCAGTACTTC. The chain uses TRBV6-5 and TRBJ2-7; 11 nucleotides match TRBD2. With V trimmed by 4 bases and J by 3 bases, 5 bases remained unmatched. Germline V gives CDR1 MNHEY, CDR2 SVGAGI. The CDR3 covers 15 residues.